This T cell receptor beta chain was captured by sequencing in a study of shared clonotypes between healthy human individuals. TCRdb keeps only in-frame clones here, not all; method: immunoSEQ multiplex PCR. The repertoire includes roughly 1,800,000 clones, roughly 94% of them detected once, and more than 0.95% sits in the top ten. Naive CD8 cells comprised CD45RO-negative, CCR7-positively selected cells, excluding terminally differentiated effector memory CD45RA+ cells. All of the donors resided in Nashville, Tennessee, and each was a Caucasian adult. V was trimmed by 4 bases and J by 1 base, leaving 17 bases between them. Germline loops: CDR1 SQVTM, CDR2 ANQGSEA. The CDR3 is 15 amino acids.

Sample: naive CD8+ T cells sorted from blood. The origin of this receptor is a man between 18 and 29 years old in good health. J is TRBJ2-7 and V is TRBV29-1; D uncertain. The CDR3 region is CSVVGPSTPSYEQYF. CDR3 sequence (DNA): TGCAGCGTTGTAGGCCCCTCTACCCCATCCTACGAGCAGTACTTC.